Presented here are 11 T cell receptor beta chains from one specimen sequenced in a study of post-analysis software for immune sequencing data. Study-wide points: Four or five TRBV segments, including TRBV5-6, TRBV5-1 and TRBV20-1, were more frequent in patients than controls.

Built from TCR beta cDNA, the libraries had unique molecular identifiers in them. A single record per CDR3 protein comes from TCRdb applying MiXCR to the PCR reads. The sample holds hundreds of thousands of distinct CDR3 sequences; about 53% are singletons and the top ten take approximately 4.5%. These receptors have no identified antigens. Sequenced sample: blood. Receptors were obtained from a girl under 18 with multiple sclerosis.

The rearrangement links TRBV29-1 to TRBJ1-1; no clear D. V was trimmed by 3 bases and J by 1 base, leaving 12 bases between them. The CDR3 covers 14 residues. CDR1 and CDR2 from the germline V gene are SQVTM and ANQGSEA. The CDR3 DNA reads as TGCAGCGTTGAGAAGGTGGCTAGGAACACTGAAGCTTTCTTT. Residues: CSVEKVARNTEAFF.

V is TRBV7-2 and J is TRBJ2-1; 10 bases align to TRBD2. The trim removed 5 bases at V and 4 bases at J, leaving 8 bases unmatched. The CDR3 length is 16 residues. Germline loops: CDR1 SGHTA, CDR2 FQGNSA. The CDR3 loop reads CASSGRSGGVYNEQFF. The CDR3 coding sequence is TGTGCCAGCAGCGGCCGAAGCGGGGGGGTTTACAATGAGCAGTTCTTC.

In its sample, this clonotype was seen a few times. The chain combines TRBV29-1 with TRBJ2-5, with TRBD2 matching 7 bases. This CDR3 region has 12 residues. V dropped 4 bases and J dropped 7; count of bases not matched to a gene: 6. CDR1 and CDR2 (germline): SQVTM, ANQGSEA. CDR3 in DNA: TGCAGCGTTGGACCTCCTAGCGGGACCCAGTACTTC. Its translation is CSVGPPSGTQYF.

The rearrangement joins TRBV20-1 to TRBJ2-5; 13 bases fit TRBD2. V dropped 3 bases and J dropped 2; count of bases not matched to a gene: 3. CDR1 and CDR2 (germline): DFQATT, SNEGSKA (reference sequence). This CDR3 spans 15 amino acids. CDR3 sequence reads: CSARGTSGKQETQYF. CDR3 sequence (DNA): TGCAGTGCTAGGGGGACTAGCGGGAAACAAGAGACCCAGTACTTC.

This clonotype has only a few counts. This rearrangement joins TRBV4-1 to TRBJ1-1; 7 nucleotides agree with TRBD1. Germline V gene sequence: CDR1 MGHRA, CDR2 YSYEKL. CDR3 size: 15 residues. After removal of 3 bases from V and 0 bases from J, the junction contained 4 bases not matched to a gene. The CDR3 region is CASSQQGVMNTEAFF. The CDR3 nucleotides are TGCGCCAGCAGCCAGCAGGGGGTAATGAACACTGAAGCTTTCTTT.

The V call is TRBV6-2 or TRBV6-3, the J call TRBJ2-1; no clear D gene. The CDR3 length is 16 residues. Trimming removed 0 bases at V and 3 bases at J, with 12 bases between. Germline V gene lookup returns CDR1 MNHEY and CDR2 SVGEGT. CDR3 sequence (DNA): TGTGCCAGCAGTTACTCCCCGGAAGCGATCTACAATGAGCAGTTCTTC. It encodes CASSYSPEAIYNEQFF.

Details on this clonotype: Germline and junction disagree at one end, which may indicate a read error. This chain joins TRBV29-1 and TRBJ1-2; possibly TRBD1 for D (6 bases). The germline gives CDR1 SQVTM, CDR2 ANQGSEA. The CDR3 is 14 residues long. The CDR3 loop is CSGQVKGEEYGYTF. The CDR3 DNA reads TGCAGCGGCCAGGTTAAGGGGGAGGAATATGGCTATACCTTC. The full variable domain, completed using reference TRBV29-1 and TRBJ1-2, is SAVISQKPSRDICQRGTSLTIQCQVDSQVTMMFWYRQQPGQSLTLIATANQGSEATYESGFVIDKFPISRPNLTFSTLTVSNMSPEDSSIYLCSGQVKGEEYGYTFGSGTRLTVV.

This sequence joins TRBV29-1 and TRBJ1-4; TRBD1 matches 9 bases. The CDR3 has 13 amino acids. Trimming cost V 5 bases and J 8 bases; bases outside gene matches: 6. Per the germline V gene, CDR1 is SQVTM and CDR2 is ANQGSEA. CDR3 amino acids: CSVRDRAQEKLFF. In DNA form, the CDR3 reads TGCAGCGTTCGGGACAGGGCTCAAGAAAAACTGTTTTTT.

The rearrangement uses TRBV20-1 and TRBJ2-7; 9 positions agree with TRBD2. With V trimmed by 0 bases and J by 1 base, 10 bases remained unmatched. CDR3 length: 17 residues. Germline assignment: CDR1 DFQATT and CDR2 SNEGSKA (reference sequence). The CDR3 is CSAREPSGTLRSYEQYF. CDR3 DNA sequence: TGCAGTGCTAGAGAACCTAGCGGGACGCTACGATCCTACGAGCAGTACTTC.

The chain couples TRBV20-1 to TRBJ2-3; 7 bases fit TRBD1. V shed 6 bases, J shed 0 bases, and the junction held 6 bases outside the gene matches. From germline, CDR1 is DFQATT and CDR2 SNEGSKA (reference sequence). This CDR3 comprises 14 residues. CDR3 nucleotides: TGCAGTGCGAGCCCCAGGGGGAGCACAGATACGCAGTATTTT. This sequence encodes CSASPRGSTDTQYF.

The V and J genes are TRBV14 and TRBJ2-1, with 10 bases lining up with TRBD2. In germline, CDR1 is SGHDN, CDR2 FVKESK. V was clipped by 0 bases and J by 5 bases; unmatched bases: 4. The CDR3 is 16 residues long. CDR3 loop: CASSQDFTSGNNEQFF. The CDR3 DNA sequence: TGTGCCAGCAGCCAAGATTTCACTAGCGGGAACAATGAGCAGTTCTTC.